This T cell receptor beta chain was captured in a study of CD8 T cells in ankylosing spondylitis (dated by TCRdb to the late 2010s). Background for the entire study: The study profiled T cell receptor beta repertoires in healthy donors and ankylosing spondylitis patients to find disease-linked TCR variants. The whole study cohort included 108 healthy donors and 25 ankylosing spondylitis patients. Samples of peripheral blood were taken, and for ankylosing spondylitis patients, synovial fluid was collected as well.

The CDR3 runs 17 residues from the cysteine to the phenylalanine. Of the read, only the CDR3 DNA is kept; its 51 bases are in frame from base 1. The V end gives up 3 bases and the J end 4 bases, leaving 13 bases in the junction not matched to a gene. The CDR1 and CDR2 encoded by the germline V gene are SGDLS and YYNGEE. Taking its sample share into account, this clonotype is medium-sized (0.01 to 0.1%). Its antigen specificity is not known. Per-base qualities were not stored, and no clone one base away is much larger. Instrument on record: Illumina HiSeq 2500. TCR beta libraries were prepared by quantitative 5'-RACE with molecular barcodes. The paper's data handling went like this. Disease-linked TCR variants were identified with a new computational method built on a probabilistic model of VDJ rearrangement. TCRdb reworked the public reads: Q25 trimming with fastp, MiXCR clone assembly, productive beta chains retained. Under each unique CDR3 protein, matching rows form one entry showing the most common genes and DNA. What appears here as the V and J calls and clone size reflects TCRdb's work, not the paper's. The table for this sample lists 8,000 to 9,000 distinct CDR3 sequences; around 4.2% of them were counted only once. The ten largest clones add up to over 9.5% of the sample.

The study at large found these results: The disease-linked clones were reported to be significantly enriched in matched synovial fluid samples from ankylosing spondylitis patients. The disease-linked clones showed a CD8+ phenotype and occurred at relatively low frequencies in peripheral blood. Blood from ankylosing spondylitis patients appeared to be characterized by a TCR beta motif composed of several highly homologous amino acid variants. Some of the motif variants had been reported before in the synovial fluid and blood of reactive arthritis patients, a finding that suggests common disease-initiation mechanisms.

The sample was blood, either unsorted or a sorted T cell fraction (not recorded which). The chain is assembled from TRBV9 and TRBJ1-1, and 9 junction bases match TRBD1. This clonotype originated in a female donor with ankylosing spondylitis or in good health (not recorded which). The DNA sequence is TGTGCCAGCAGCGATTCCCCGGAAACAGGGGGCTTCACTGAAGCTTTCTTT. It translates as CASSDSPETGGFTEAFF. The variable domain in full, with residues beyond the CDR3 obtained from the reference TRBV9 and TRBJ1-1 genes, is DSGVTQTPKHLITATGQRVTLRCSPRSGDLSVYWYQQSLDQGLQFLIQYYNGEERAKGNILERFSAQQFPDLHSELNLSSLELGDSALYFCASSDSPETGGFTEAFFGQGTRLTVV.